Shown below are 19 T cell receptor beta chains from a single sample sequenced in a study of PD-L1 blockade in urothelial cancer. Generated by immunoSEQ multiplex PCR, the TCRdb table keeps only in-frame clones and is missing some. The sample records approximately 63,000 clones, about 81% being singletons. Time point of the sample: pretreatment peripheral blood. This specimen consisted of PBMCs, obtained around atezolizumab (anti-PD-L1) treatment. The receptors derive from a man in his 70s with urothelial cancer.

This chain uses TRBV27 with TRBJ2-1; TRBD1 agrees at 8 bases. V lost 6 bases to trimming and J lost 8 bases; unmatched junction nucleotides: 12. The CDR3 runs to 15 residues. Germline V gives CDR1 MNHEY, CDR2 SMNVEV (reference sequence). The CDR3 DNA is TGTGCCAGCAGCCCGGACAGGGAGGTAGTCGATGAGCAGTTCTTC. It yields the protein CASSPDREVVDEQFF.

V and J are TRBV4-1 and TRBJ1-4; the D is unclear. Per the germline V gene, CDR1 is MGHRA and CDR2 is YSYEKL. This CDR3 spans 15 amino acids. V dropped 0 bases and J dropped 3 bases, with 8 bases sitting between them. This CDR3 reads CASSQETRANEKLFF. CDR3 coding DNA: TGCGCCAGCAGCCAAGAAACTCGAGCTAATGAAAAACTGTTTTTT.

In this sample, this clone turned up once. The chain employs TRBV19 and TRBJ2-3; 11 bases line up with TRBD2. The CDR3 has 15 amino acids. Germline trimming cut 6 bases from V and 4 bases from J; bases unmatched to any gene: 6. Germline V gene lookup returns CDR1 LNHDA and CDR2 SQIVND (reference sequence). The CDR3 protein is CASRLAGGSADTQYF. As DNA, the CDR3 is TGTGCCAGTAGATTAGCGGGAGGGAGCGCAGATACGCAGTATTTT.

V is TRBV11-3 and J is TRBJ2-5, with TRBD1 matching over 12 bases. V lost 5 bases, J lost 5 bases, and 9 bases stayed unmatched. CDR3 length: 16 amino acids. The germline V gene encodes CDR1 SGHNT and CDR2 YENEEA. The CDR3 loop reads CASSEPGQGAGETQYF. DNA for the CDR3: TGTGCCAGCAGCGAACCGGGACAGGGGGCCGGTGAGACCCAGTACTTC.

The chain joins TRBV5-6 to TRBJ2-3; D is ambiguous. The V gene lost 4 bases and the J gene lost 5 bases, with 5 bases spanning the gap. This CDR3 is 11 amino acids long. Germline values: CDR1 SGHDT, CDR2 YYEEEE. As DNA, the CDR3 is TGTGCCAGCAGCCTCGGAGATACGCAGTATTTT. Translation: CASSLGDTQYF.

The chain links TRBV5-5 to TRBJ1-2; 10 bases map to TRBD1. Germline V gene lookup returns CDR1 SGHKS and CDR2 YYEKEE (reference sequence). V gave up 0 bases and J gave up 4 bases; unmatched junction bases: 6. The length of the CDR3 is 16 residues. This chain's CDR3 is CASSLAQTGGSYGYTF. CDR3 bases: TGTGCCAGCAGCTTGGCCCAGACAGGGGGCTCCTATGGCTACACCTTC.

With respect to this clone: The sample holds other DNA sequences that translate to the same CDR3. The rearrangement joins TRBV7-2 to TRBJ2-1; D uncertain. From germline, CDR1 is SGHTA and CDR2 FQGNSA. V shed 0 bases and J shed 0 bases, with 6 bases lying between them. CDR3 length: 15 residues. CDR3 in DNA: TGTGCCAGCAGCTTAGCCGTGAGCTCCTACAATGAGCAGTTCTTC. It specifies CASSLAVSSYNEQFF.

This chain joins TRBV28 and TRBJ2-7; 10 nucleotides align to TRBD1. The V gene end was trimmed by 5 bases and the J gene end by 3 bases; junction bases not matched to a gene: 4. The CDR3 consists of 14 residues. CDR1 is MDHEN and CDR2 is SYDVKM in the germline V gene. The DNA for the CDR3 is TGTGCCAGCAGTCAAGACAGGGGGCTCTACGAGCAGTACTTC. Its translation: CASSQDRGLYEQYF.

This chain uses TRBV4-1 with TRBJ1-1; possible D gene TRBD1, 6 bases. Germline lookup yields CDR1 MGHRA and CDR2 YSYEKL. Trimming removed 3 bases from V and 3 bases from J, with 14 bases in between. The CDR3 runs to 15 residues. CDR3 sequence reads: CASSHGQGGYTEAFF. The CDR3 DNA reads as TGCGCCAGCAGCCATGGCCAAGGGGGTTACACTGAAGCTTTCTTT.

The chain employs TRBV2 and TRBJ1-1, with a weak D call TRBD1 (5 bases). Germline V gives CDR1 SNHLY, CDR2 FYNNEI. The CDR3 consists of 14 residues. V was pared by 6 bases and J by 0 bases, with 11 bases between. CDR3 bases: TGTGCCAGCAGCGTACAGGTTATGAACACTGAAGCTTTCTTT. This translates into CASSVQVMNTEAFF.

In DNA form, the CDR3 reads TGCGCCAGCAGCCTGCCGGGGGGCACCGGGGAGCTGTTTTTT. The encoded protein is CASSLPGGTGELFF. This rearrangement joins TRBV4-3 to TRBJ2-2, with 7 bases aligning to TRBD2. CDR1 is LGHNA and CDR2 is YSLEER in the germline V gene. The V and J ends lost 4 bases and 4 bases, in that order; junction bases with no gene match: 3. CDR3 size: 14 residues.

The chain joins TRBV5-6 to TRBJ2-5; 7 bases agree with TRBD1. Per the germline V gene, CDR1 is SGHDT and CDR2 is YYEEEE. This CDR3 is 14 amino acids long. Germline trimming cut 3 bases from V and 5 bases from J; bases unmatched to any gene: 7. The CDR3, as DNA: TGTGCCAGCAGCTCCTACAGGGGTTCTGAGACCCAGTACTTC. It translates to CASSSYRGSETQYF.

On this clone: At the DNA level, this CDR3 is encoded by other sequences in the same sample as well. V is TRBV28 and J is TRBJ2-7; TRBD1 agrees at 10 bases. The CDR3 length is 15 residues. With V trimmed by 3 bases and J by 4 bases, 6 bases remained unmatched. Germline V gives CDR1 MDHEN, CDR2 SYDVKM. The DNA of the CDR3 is TGTGCCAGCAGTTTGTCCGGGACAGGGGATTACGAGCAGTACTTC. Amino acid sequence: CASSLSGTGDYEQYF.

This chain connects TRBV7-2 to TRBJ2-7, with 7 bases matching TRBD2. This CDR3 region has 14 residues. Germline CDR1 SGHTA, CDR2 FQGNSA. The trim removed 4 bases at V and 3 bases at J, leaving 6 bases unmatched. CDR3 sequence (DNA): TGTGCCAGCAGCTCCCGCCGGGGGGACTACGAGCAGTACTTC. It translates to CASSSRRGDYEQYF.

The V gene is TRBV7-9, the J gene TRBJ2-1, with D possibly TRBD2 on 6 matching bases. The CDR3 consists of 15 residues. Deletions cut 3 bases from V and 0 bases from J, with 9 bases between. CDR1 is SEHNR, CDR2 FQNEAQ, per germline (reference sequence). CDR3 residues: CASSFTGSSYNEQFF. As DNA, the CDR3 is TGTGCCAGCAGCTTCACCGGGAGCTCCTACAATGAGCAGTTCTTC.

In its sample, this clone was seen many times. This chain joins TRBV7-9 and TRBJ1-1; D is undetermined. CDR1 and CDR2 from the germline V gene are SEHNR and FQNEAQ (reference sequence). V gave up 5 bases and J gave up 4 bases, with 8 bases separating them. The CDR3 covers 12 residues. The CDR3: CASSLVFTEAFF. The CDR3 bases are TGTGCCAGCAGCCTCGTATTCACTGAAGCTTTCTTT.

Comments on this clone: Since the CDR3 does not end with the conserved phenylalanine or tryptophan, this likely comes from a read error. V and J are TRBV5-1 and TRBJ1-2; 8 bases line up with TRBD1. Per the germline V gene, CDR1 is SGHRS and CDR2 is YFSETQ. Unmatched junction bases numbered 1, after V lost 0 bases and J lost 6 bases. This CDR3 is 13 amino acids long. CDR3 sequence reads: CASSLEQGDGYTL. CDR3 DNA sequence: TGCGCCAGCAGCTTGGAACAGGGGGATGGCTACACCCTC.

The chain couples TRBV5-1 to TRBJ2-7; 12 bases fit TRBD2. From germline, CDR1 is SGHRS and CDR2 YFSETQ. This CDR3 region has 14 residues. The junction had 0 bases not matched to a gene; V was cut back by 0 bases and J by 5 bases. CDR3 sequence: CASSLGLAGDEQYF. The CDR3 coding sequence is TGCGCCAGCAGCTTGGGACTAGCGGGAGACGAGCAGTACTTC.

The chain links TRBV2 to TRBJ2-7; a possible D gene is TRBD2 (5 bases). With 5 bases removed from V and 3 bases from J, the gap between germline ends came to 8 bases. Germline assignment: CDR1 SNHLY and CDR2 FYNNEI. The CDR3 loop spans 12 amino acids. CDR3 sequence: CASSTRVYEQYF. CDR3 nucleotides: TGTGCCAGCAGTACTAGAGTCTACGAGCAGTACTTC.